This entry lists 9 T cell receptor beta chains sequenced from one sample in a study of cytomegalovirus exposure and HLA in healthy donors (dated by TCRdb to 2016 to 2017). Libraries were built with the immunoSEQ multiplex PCR assay. For the multiplex PCR, a mixture combining 60 forward primers for TCR Vbeta segments and 13 reverse primers for TCR Jbeta segments was used. The clones in this table, taken by TCRdb from immuneACCESS, are in-frame only. Not every clone is retained; where verified, under half of the shortfall comes from an unresolved V gene, and the cause of the rest is unknown. The sample table holds about 150,000 clones, of which 65% to 85% were seen once. Jointly, the top ten make up less than 3.5% of the sample. Sequencing was carried out using PBMCs. The receptors here all came from a man in his late teens or twenties in good health and CMV-seronegative.

V usage is TRBV7-8 and J usage is TRBJ1-1, with D possibly matching TRBD1 (5 bases). The CDR3 loop spans 14 amino acids. The V and J ends lost 5 bases and 6 bases respectively, with 16 bases between them. Germline values: CDR1 SGHVS, CDR2 FQNEAQ. CDR3 amino acids: CASSPGELHAEAFF. CDR3 nucleotide sequence: TGTGCCAGCAGCCCGGGGGAGTTGCACGCTGAAGCTTTCTTT.

CDR3 DNA: TGTGCCACCAGCAACCTGGGGGGGGCGGATGAAGCTTTCTTT. Its protein is CATSNLGGADEAFF. The gene calls are TRBV15 and TRBJ1-1, with D perhaps TRBD1 (6 bases). The CDR3 has 14 amino acids. CDR1 is LNHNV and CDR2 is YYDKDF in the germline V gene (reference sequence). V was cut by 4 bases and J by 7 bases, with 16 bases left in between.

The chain combines TRBV5-4 with TRBJ2-2; TRBD2 agrees at 10 bases. CDR3 length: 14 amino acids. CDR1 is SGHNT, CDR2 YYREEE, per germline (reference sequence). The ends lost 4 bases at V and 6 bases at J; junction bases unmatched: 3. CDR3 DNA sequence: TGTGCCAGCAGCAAAAGCGGGGGGGCCGGGGAGCTGTTTTTT. Encoded protein: CASSKSGGAGELFF.

The chain has TRBV5-6 and TRBJ1-6; D call uncertain. V was pared by 1 base and J by 7 bases, with 6 bases between. The CDR3 totals 13 residues. Germline assignment: CDR1 SGHDT and CDR2 YYEEEE. This CDR3 is CASSLSTNSPLHF. The CDR3 coding sequence is TGTGCCAGCAGCTTGTCTACCAATTCACCCCTCCACTTT.

This clone has just one count. The V call is TRBV6-5, the J call TRBJ2-1; no definite D call. Trimming pared 5 bases from V and 14 bases from J, leaving 16 bases between. Germline V gene data show CDR1 as MNHEY and CDR2 as SVGAGI. The CDR3 spans 12 residues. The CDR3 loop is CASSLLGSPKFF. CDR3 in DNA: TGTGCCAGCAGTCTACTCGGGTCCCCAAAGTTCTTC.

The chain links TRBV7-8 to TRBJ1-6, with D perhaps matching TRBD1 (6 bases). The CDR3 loop spans 15 amino acids. The germline V gene encodes CDR1 SGHVS and CDR2 FQNEAQ. V lost 5 bases, J lost 5 bases, and 13 bases lay in between. CDR3 sequence reads: CASSPQGLDNSPLHF. The CDR3 DNA follows: TGTGCCAGCAGCCCCCAGGGGCTGGATAATTCACCCCTCCACTTT.

This clone was observed once. The chain combines TRBV5-1 with TRBJ2-1, with TRBD1 matching 9 bases. The CDR3 spans 14 residues. CDR1 SGHRS and CDR2 YFSETQ come from the germline V gene. V shed 0 bases and J 8 bases; nucleotides not matched to a gene: 3. The CDR3 is CASSLGQGVDEQFF. The CDR3 DNA follows: TGCGCCAGCAGCTTGGGACAGGGGGTCGATGAGCAGTTCTTC.

This chain uses TRBV6-5 with TRBJ2-7; possible D gene TRBD1, 6 bases. CDR3 length: 15 residues. Trimming stripped 4 bases from V and 3 bases from J, with 16 bases between. Germline CDR1 MNHEY, CDR2 SVGAGI. The CDR3 sequence is CASSSAPDRLYEQYF. CDR3 coding DNA: TGTGCCAGCAGTTCCGCCCCCGACAGGCTCTACGAGCAGTACTTC.

The chain couples TRBV7-2 to TRBJ2-7; the D is unclear. The CDR3 totals 12 residues. V shed 1 base and J shed 6 bases, with 7 bases lying between them. Germline-derived CDR1 and CDR2 are SGHTA and FQGNSA. In nucleotides, the CDR3 is TGTGCCAGCAGCTTAGGCAGGTCCGAGCAGTACTTC. It specifies CASSLGRSEQYF.